The clone carrying this T cell receptor beta chain was seen repeatedly, ten times or more. The data originate from a study of neurological immune-mediated disorders. The CDR3 extends over 13 amino acids. The germline V and J ends were trimmed by 9 bases and 1 base, with 9 bases remaining between them. CDR1 is KGHDR, CDR2 SFDVKD, per germline. TCRdb reanalysed the 5' RACE reads using MiXCR and keeps one entry per CDR3 protein. The sample carries fewer than 90,000 distinct CDR3 sequences, around 5% recorded once. The rearrangement links TRBV24-1 to TRBJ1-5; tentatively, D is TRBD1 (5 bases). Sequencing input: PBMCs. The receptor was derived from a man in his late teens or twenties with multiple sclerosis. Here the CDR3 reads CATAGLSNQPQHF. The CDR3, as DNA: TGTGCCACCGCAGGGTTAAGCAATCAGCCCCAGCATTTT.